Following are 14 T cell receptor beta chains from one sample sequenced in a study of regulatory T cells in long-lasting Graves disease. Researchers made TCR beta libraries by using iRepertoire HTBI primers and running Arm-PCR on CDR3 regions. TCRdb passed the multiplex PCR reads through MiXCR, listing each CDR3 protein once. The repertoire consists of about 540,000 distinct CDR3 sequences, with approximately 12% occurring once and the leading ten covering about 9.1%. Time point denoted: newly diagnosed GD, antithyroid drugs for less than 3 months. PBMCs provided the RNA from which the TCR library was made. The same sample was also used in a study of T cells in Graves' hyperthyroidism and ophthalmopathy.

The sample in question was peripheral blood mononuclear cells (PBMCs), obtained at new diagnosis, from a patient treated with antithyroid drugs. The receptors were sampled from a young man with Graves disease.

This clonotype was counted ten times or more. The V call is TRBV5-1, the J call TRBJ2-7; TRBD1 agrees at 12 bases. The CDR3 spans 17 residues. The V segment lost 4 bases and the J segment 6 bases; nucleotides outside the gene matches: 14. CDR1 and CDR2 from the germline V gene are SGHRS and YFSETQ. The CDR3 nucleotides are TGCGCCAGCAGCCAACCAAAGAGGGGGACAGGGGGCGGCGAGCAGTACTTC. This encodes CASSQPKRGTGGGEQYF.

The chain carries TRBV12-5 and TRBJ2-5; D may be TRBD1 (6 bases). Germline V gene lookup returns CDR1 LGHNT and CDR2 FRNRAP. Trimming removed 6 bases from V and 2 bases from J, with 16 bases in between. The CDR3 covers 15 residues. DNA of the CDR3: TGTGCTAGTGGACCCGGGACAATTCTACAAGAGACCCAGTACTTC. Its translation: CASGPGTILQETQYF.

With regard to this clonotype: Possible read error: a much larger clone is one base away. This chain joins TRBV10-3 and TRBJ1-1; no firm D call. Trimming stripped 6 bases from V and 0 bases from J, with 8 bases between. This CDR3 region has 13 residues. Germline V gene sequence: CDR1 ENHRY, CDR2 SYGVKD. As DNA, the CDR3 is TGTGCCATCAGAGCGGCAGTGAACACTGAAGCTTTCTTT. Translating it yields CAIRAAVNTEAFF.

This clonotype was seen ten or more times. The chain carries TRBV29-1 and TRBJ1-1; 7 positions agree with TRBD1. This CDR3 spans 11 amino acids. The ends lost 5 bases at V and 11 bases at J; junction bases unmatched: 8. Germline loops: CDR1 SQVTM, CDR2 ANQGSEA. The DNA of the CDR3 is TGCAGCGTTACGAGGGGGCAGGGGGCTTTCTTT. Protein product: CSVTRGQGAFF.

This clonotype was detected ten times or more. V usage is TRBV6-1 and J usage is TRBJ2-7; perhaps TRBD2 as D (6 bases). The CDR3 covers 15 residues. Germline V CDR1 and CDR2: MNHNS, SASEGT. V shed 4 bases and J shed 0 bases, with 13 bases lying between them. As DNA, the CDR3 is TGTGCCAGCAGTGCCCGGGACTCGAGCTCCTACGAGCAGTACTTC. This sequence encodes CASSARDSSSYEQYF.

The chain couples TRBV2 to TRBJ2-1, with 8 bases identical to TRBD2. J gave up 0 bases and V 4 bases, and 5 bases lay outside the gene matches. CDR3 length: 16 residues. CDR1 SNHLY and CDR2 FYNNEI come from the germline V gene. CDR3 DNA: TGTGCCAGCAGTGGTCAGGCGGGGGGCTCCTACAATGAGCAGTTCTTC. It translates to CASSGQAGGSYNEQFF.

This clonotype was recorded at least ten times. The chain uses TRBV27 and TRBJ2-3; D not certain. The germline CDR1 and CDR2 sequences are MNHEY and SMNVEV (reference sequence). V was pared by 4 bases and J by 4 bases, with 9 bases between. The CDR3 sequence is 13 residues long. The CDR3 loop reads CASSSRASDTQYF. For the CDR3, the DNA is TGTGCCAGCAGTTCAAGGGCTTCAGATACGCAGTATTTT.

This clonotype was observed a handful of times. V usage is TRBV24-1 and J usage is TRBJ2-7; either TRBD1 or TRBD2 may supply D (5 bases each). Germline CDR1 and CDR2: KGHDR and SFDVKD. Trimming stripped 3 bases from V and 1 base from J, with 12 bases between. CDR3 size: 15 residues. The CDR3 nucleotides are TGTGCCACCAGTGATGTAAGCAGGGAGTCCTACGAGCAGTACTTC. Its translation is CATSDVSRESYEQYF.

This clonotype has a count of ten or more. The rearrangement joins TRBV20-1 to TRBJ2-7, with 7 bases matching TRBD2. This CDR3 spans 13 amino acids. The junction had 8 bases not matched to a gene; V was cut back by 3 bases and J by 6 bases. CDR1 is DFQATT, CDR2 SNEGSKA, per germline (reference sequence). DNA of the CDR3: TGCAGTGCTAGGTGGGTTCCGGGAGGCGAGCAGTACTTC. Protein sequence: CSARWVPGGEQYF.

The chain combines TRBV24-1 with TRBJ2-7; 7 nucleotides match TRBD2. This CDR3 has 15 residues. Germline V gene data show CDR1 as KGHDR and CDR2 as SFDVKD. With V trimmed by 3 bases and J by 1 base, 5 bases remained unmatched. The DNA for the CDR3 is TGTGCCACCAGTGATGTAAGCGGGGAGTCCTACGAGCAGTACTTC. Amino acid sequence: CATSDVSGESYEQYF.

Many counts were recorded for this clonotype. The chain links TRBV3-1 to TRBJ2-1; TRBD2 aligns across 12 bases. CDR1 and CDR2 (germline): LGHDT, YNNKEL (reference sequence). The CDR3 loop spans 18 amino acids. Trimming cost V 1 base and J 10 bases; bases outside gene matches: 14. In DNA, the CDR3 is TGTGCCAGCAGCCAAGGCGAACGTAGACTAGCGGGAGTTCGAGAGCAGTTCTTC. Translated: CASSQGERRLAGVREQFF.

The sample holds many counts of this clonotype. This chain connects TRBV2 to TRBJ2-7; D remains unclear. CDR3 length: 16 residues. The V gene's germline CDR1 is SNHLY and CDR2 FYNNEI. The germline V and J ends were trimmed by 2 bases and 0 bases, with 14 bases remaining between them. The CDR3 bases are TGTGCCAGCAGTGAATTGGAAGCCCCCAGCTCCTACGAGCAGTACTTC. Translated: CASSELEAPSSYEQYF.

This clonotype has ten or more counts. V usage is TRBV10-3 and J usage is TRBJ2-5; TRBD2 agrees at 7 bases. The V gene's germline CDR1 is ENHRY and CDR2 SYGVKD. The CDR3 sequence is 15 residues long. V lost 3 bases and J lost 0; bases outside the gene matches: 4. The CDR3 DNA follows: TGTGCCATCAGTGAACTAGCGACACACCAAGAGACCCAGTACTTC. Translation: CAISELATHQETQYF.

The sample holds many counts of this clonotype. The CDR3 loop is CASKTDTYSPLHF. The CDR3 region has the DNA TGTGCCAGCAAGACGGACACCTATTCACCCCTCCACTTT. V and J are TRBV6-1 and TRBJ1-6; D may be TRBD1 (5 bases). CDR1 and CDR2 from the germline V gene are MNHNS and SASEGT. V shed 7 bases and J shed 8 bases, with 12 bases lying between them. The CDR3 spans 13 residues.